These 28 T cell receptor beta chains originate from one sample sequenced in a study of cytomegalovirus exposure and HLA in healthy donors. Use of 60 Vbeta and 13 Jbeta primers characterized the PCR. The method was immunoSEQ multiplex PCR; TCRdb's version includes in-frame clones alone and lacks a portion of them. Among some 190,000 clones listed, roughly 75% were seen once. Sample: PBMCs. The receptors were gathered from a man aged 25 to 45 in good health and CMV-seropositive.

The chain links TRBV10-3 to TRBJ2-5, with 11 bases lining up with TRBD2. Trimming removed 2 bases from V and 0 bases from J; junction bases left unmatched: 8. CDR1 and CDR2 (germline): ENHRY, SYGVKD. This CDR3 region has 18 residues. The CDR3 protein is CAISERLAGGLHQETQYF. The CDR3 region has the DNA TGTGCCATCAGTGAGAGGCTAGCGGGGGGCCTTCACCAAGAGACCCAGTACTTC.

CDR3 in amino acids: CASSQPTGRVTTTEAFF. For the CDR3, the DNA is TGTGCCAGCAGTCAACCGACAGGGCGGGTGACGACCACTGAAGCTTTCTTT. The chain recombines TRBV7-9 with TRBJ1-1, with TRBD1 matching over 7 bases. Germline CDR1 reads SEHNR; CDR2 reads FQNEAQ (reference sequence). This CDR3 spans 17 amino acids. V shed 6 bases and J 4 bases; nucleotides not matched to a gene: 17.

This chain connects TRBV6-1 to TRBJ2-7; tentatively, D is TRBD2 (6 bases). CDR3 size: 16 residues. Trimming took off 0 bases at V and 1 base at J, with 13 bases between the two ends. Germline V gene lookup returns CDR1 MNHNS and CDR2 SASEGT. The CDR3 sequence: CASSEASGVGSYEQYF. The CDR3 bases are TGTGCCAGCAGTGAAGCTAGCGGAGTTGGTTCCTACGAGCAGTACTTC.

The gene calls are TRBV27 and TRBJ2-3, with TRBD2 matching over 8 bases. From germline, CDR1 is MNHEY and CDR2 SMNVEV (reference sequence). V lost 2 bases and J lost 0; bases outside the gene matches: 4. The CDR3 is made up of 16 amino acids. This CDR3 reads CASSLRAGVSTDTQYF. CDR3 in DNA: TGTGCCAGCAGTTTAAGAGCGGGGGTCAGCACAGATACGCAGTATTTT.

The chain combines TRBV4-2 with TRBJ2-7; a weak D match, TRBD1 (5 bases). CDR3 length equals 14 residues. Germline CDR1 LGHNA, CDR2 YNFKEQ. Trimming removed 0 bases from V and 3 bases from J, with 9 bases in between. In DNA, the CDR3 is TGTGCCAGCAGCCAAGACAAGGGGCACTACGAGCAGTACTTC. Translated: CASSQDKGHYEQYF.

This clone was counted once. This chain joins TRBV7-2 and TRBJ2-7; D perhaps matches TRBD1 (6 bases). V was cut by 4 bases and J by 2 bases, with 15 bases left in between. The CDR3 runs to 15 residues. Looked up from germline, CDR1 is SGHTA and CDR2 is FQGNSA. Here the CDR3 DNA reads TGTGCCAGCAGCTCAGGGGCCCTGGGGCCCTACGAGCAGTACTTC. Translating gives CASSSGALGPYEQYF.

The V call is TRBV7-6, the J call TRBJ1-6; no clear D. The length of the CDR3 is 15 residues. Germline V CDR1 and CDR2: SGHVS, FNYEAQ. Between the trimmed V and J ends, which lost 1 base and 8 bases, there was a span of 12 bases. CDR3 bases: TGTGCCAGCAGCTTAGATTACAGACGCGATTCACCCCTCCACTTT. This sequence encodes CASSLDYRRDSPLHF. Full variable domain (outside the CDR3, taken from reference TRBV7-6 and TRBJ1-6): GAGVSQSPRYKVTKRGQDVALRCDPISGHVSLYWYRQALGQGPEFLTYFNYEAQQDKSGLPNDRFSAERPEGSISTLTIQRTEQRDSAMYRCASSLDYRRDSPLHFGNGTRLTVT.

This sequence joins TRBV7-2 and TRBJ2-3; the D is unclear. Between the trimmed V and J ends, which lost 4 bases and 0 bases, there was a span of 11 bases. This CDR3 region has 15 residues. Germline V gives CDR1 SGHTA, CDR2 FQGNSA. CDR3 amino acids: CASSSPQSSTDTQYF. The CDR3 bases are TGTGCCAGCAGCTCCCCTCAGTCTAGCACAGATACGCAGTATTTT.

The gene calls are TRBV6-5 and TRBJ1-4, with a tentative D call TRBD1 (6 bases). Germline V gene lookup returns CDR1 MNHEY and CDR2 SVGAGI. Trimming cost V 5 bases and J 5 bases, with 9 bases left between them. The CDR3 is 13 residues long. CDR3 in amino acids: CASSAQGNEKLFF. CDR3 nucleotides: TGTGCCAGCAGTGCCCAGGGGAATGAAAAACTGTTTTTT.

The chain combines TRBV7-3 with TRBJ2-1; 15 nucleotides line up with TRBD2. Trimming cost V 4 bases and J 6 bases; bases outside gene matches: 4. The germline V gene has CDR1 SGHTA and CDR2 FQGTGA. The CDR3 sequence is 16 residues long. The chain's CDR3 is CASSYGLAGGRNEQFF. The CDR3 DNA sequence: TGTGCCAGCAGCTACGGACTAGCGGGGGGGCGCAATGAGCAGTTCTTC.

The J gene is TRBJ2-7, the V gene TRBV6-6, with D maybe TRBD2 (5 bases). CDR1 MNHNY and CDR2 SVGAGI come from the germline V gene (reference sequence). V gave up 4 bases and J gave up 2 bases, with 12 bases separating them. The CDR3 sequence is 14 residues long. The CDR3 sequence is CASSLGRATYEQYF. For the CDR3, the DNA is TGTGCCAGCAGTTTAGGGCGGGCTACCTACGAGCAGTACTTC.

V usage is TRBV7-9 and J usage is TRBJ1-1; D uncertain. CDR3 size: 14 residues. Trimming cost V 5 bases and J 0 bases, with 10 bases left between them. The germline V gene encodes CDR1 SEHNR and CDR2 FQNEAQ (reference sequence). The CDR3 reads CASSPFRLNTEAFF. The DNA for the CDR3 is TGTGCCAGCAGCCCCTTCAGGCTGAACACTGAAGCTTTCTTT. The complete variable domain, with remaining parts taken from reference TRBV7-9 and TRBJ1-1, reads DTGVSQNPRHKITKRGQNVTFRCDPISEHNRLYWYRQTLGQGPEFLTYFQNEAQLEKSRLLSDRFSAERPKGSFSTLEIQRTEQGDSAMYLCASSPFRLNTEAFFGQGTRLTVV.

This clone came up a few times. This rearrangement joins TRBV20-1 to TRBJ2-7; D ambiguous. The CDR3 is 10 residues long. V dropped 2 bases and J dropped 4 bases, with 3 bases sitting between them. Germline V gene sequence: CDR1 DFQATT, CDR2 SNEGSKA (reference sequence). CDR3 in amino acids: CSARSYEQYF. The CDR3 coding sequence is TGCAGTGCTAGATCTTACGAGCAGTACTTC.

The chain is built from TRBV7-3 and TRBJ2-7; 15 bases line up with TRBD2. The CDR3 length is 16 residues. CDR1 SGHTA and CDR2 FQGTGA come from the germline V gene. Trimming at V came to 5 bases and at J to 2 bases, leaving 4 bases not matched to a gene. Here the CDR3 reads CASSPGTSGGPYEQYF. In DNA form, the CDR3 reads TGTGCCAGCAGCCCAGGGACTAGCGGGGGGCCCTACGAGCAGTACTTC.

The chain employs TRBV6-4 and TRBJ2-5; 7 bases agree with TRBD2. Germline assignment: CDR1 MRHNA and CDR2 SNTAGT. The trim removed 3 bases at V and 5 bases at J, leaving 15 bases unmatched. The CDR3 covers 17 residues. The CDR3 reads CASSEIEEGGLYETQYF. The CDR3 DNA sequence: TGTGCCAGCAGTGAAATCGAGGAGGGAGGGCTCTATGAGACCCAGTACTTC.

This clone appeared a few times. The chain joins TRBV6-5 to TRBJ1-2; possibly TRBD1 for D (6 bases). The CDR3 contains 12 residues. Deletions cut 6 bases from V and 7 bases from J, with 12 bases between. The germline V gene encodes CDR1 MNHEY and CDR2 SVGAGI. The CDR3 loop is CASRSVGGGYTF. The CDR3 nucleotides are TGTGCCAGCAGGTCCGTAGGGGGTGGCTACACCTTC.

The V call is TRBV5-4, the J call TRBJ2-3, with 8 bases that match TRBD2. CDR3 length equals 15 residues. Looked up from germline, CDR1 is SGHNT and CDR2 is YYREEE (reference sequence). With V trimmed by 2 bases and J by 6 bases, 8 bases remained unmatched. CDR3 nucleotide sequence: TGTGCCAGCAGCTTAGCGGGAGTCCCGGGGGATACGCAGTATTTT. It specifies CASSLAGVPGDTQYF. The full variable domain, with the rest looked up from reference TRBV5-4 and TRBJ2-3, is ETGVTQSPTHLIKTRGQQVTLRCSSQSGHNTVSWYQQALGQGPQFIFQYYREEENGRGNFPPRFSGLQFPNYSSELNVNALELDDSALYLCASSLAGVPGDTQYFGPGTRLTVL.

The rearrangement joins TRBV7-2 to TRBJ2-7; 9 bases are a match to TRBD1. This CDR3 comprises 15 residues. V dropped 5 bases and J dropped 3; count of bases not matched to a gene: 8. Germline values: CDR1 SGHTA, CDR2 FQGNSA. The CDR3 protein is CASSGPGQGVYEQYF. The CDR3 bases are TGTGCCAGCAGCGGTCCGGGACAGGGTGTCTACGAGCAGTACTTC.

The chain uses TRBV2 and TRBJ1-1; maybe TRBD1 (6 bases). CDR3 length: 15 amino acids. The V end was cut by 3 bases, the J end by 1 base, with 12 bases between. Germline V CDR1 and CDR2: SNHLY, FYNNEI. The DNA of the CDR3 is TGTGCCAGCAGTGAGGGAAGGGGGGGGAACACTGAAGCTTTCTTT. It yields the protein CASSEGRGGNTEAFF.

This clone was seen a handful of times. The chain couples TRBV7-9 to TRBJ2-5, with 10 nucleotides matching TRBD1. V dropped 5 bases and J dropped 3; count of bases not matched to a gene: 6. CDR1 is SEHNR and CDR2 is FQNEAQ in the germline V gene (reference sequence). The length of the CDR3 is 15 residues. CDR3: CASSRAGTGEETQYF. CDR3 bases: TGTGCCAGCAGCCGAGCAGGGACAGGGGAAGAGACCCAGTACTTC.

This clone was observed once. The rearrangement links TRBV5-1 to TRBJ2-1; D is perhaps TRBD2 (6 bases). Germline values: CDR1 SGHRS, CDR2 YFSETQ. The CDR3 is made up of 13 amino acids. V was pared by 1 base and J by 7 bases, with 9 bases between. The CDR3 DNA reads as TGCGCCAGCAGCTTGACGGGGGTTAATGAGCAGTTCTTC. The encoded protein is CASSLTGVNEQFF.

This chain's CDR3 is CASNMGQGIAEAFF. The DNA of the CDR3 is TGTGCCAGTAACATGGGACAGGGAATAGCTGAAGCTTTCTTT. V usage is TRBV19 and J usage is TRBJ1-1; 9 bases map to TRBD1. Germline V CDR1 and CDR2: LNHDA, SQIVND (reference sequence). This CDR3 contains 14 residues. V shed 7 bases, J shed 6 bases, and the junction held 9 bases outside the gene matches.

This chain uses TRBV7-6 with TRBJ2-3, with 11 bases aligning to TRBD2. The length of the CDR3 is 14 residues. V trimming: 3 bases; J trimming: 10 bases; junction bases outside the gene matches: 6. The V gene's germline CDR1 is SGHVS and CDR2 FNYEAQ. DNA of the CDR3: TGTGCCAGCAGCTTTAGCGGGGGGGTATGGGCGCAGTATTTT. It encodes CASSFSGGVWAQYF. The variable domain in full, completed from reference TRBV7-6 and TRBJ2-3, reads GAGVSQSPRYKVTKRGQDVALRCDPISGHVSLYWYRQALGQGPEFLTYFNYEAQQDKSGLPNDRFSAERPEGSISTLTIQRTEQRDSAMYRCASSFSGGVWAQYFGPGTRLTVL.

This CDR3 is CASSLVAQNTEAFF. The CDR3, as DNA: TGCGCCAGCAGCTTGGTGGCCCAGAACACTGAAGCTTTCTTT. This sequence joins TRBV5-1 and TRBJ1-1; D gene unclear. Per germline, CDR1 SGHRS and CDR2 YFSETQ. This CDR3 spans 14 amino acids. The V and J ends lost 0 bases and 1 base respectively, with 7 bases between them.

The chain has TRBV30 and TRBJ1-1; 8 bases line up with TRBD1. CDR1 and CDR2 (germline): GTSNPN, SVGIG (reference sequence). V dropped 2 bases and J dropped 1; count of bases not matched to a gene: 6. The CDR3 is 15 amino acids. CDR3 sequence: CAWSQKTGANTEAFF. The DNA for the CDR3 is TGTGCCTGGAGTCAGAAGACAGGGGCGAACACTGAAGCTTTCTTT.

The chain joins TRBV2 to TRBJ2-1, with TRBD2 matching 9 bases. The V gene end was trimmed by 11 bases and the J gene end by 2 bases; junction bases not matched to a gene: 10. CDR1 is SNHLY, CDR2 FYNNEI, per germline. CDR3 length: 15 residues. CDR3 in DNA: TGTGCCGGTAATTCAGCGGGGGGAACCTACAATGAGCAGTTCTTC. It specifies CAGNSAGGTYNEQFF. Full variable domain (missing parts from reference TRBV2 and TRBJ2-1): EPEVTQTPSHQVTQMGQEVILRCVPISNHLYFYWYRQILGQKVEFLVSFYNNEISEKSEIFDDQFSVERPDGSNFTLKIRSTKLEDSAMYFCAGNSAGGTYNEQFFGPGTRLTVL.

V usage is TRBV7-9 and J usage is TRBJ2-4; D is unclear. Trimming removed 0 bases at V and 2 bases at J, with 8 bases between. Germline CDR1 and CDR2: SEHNR and FQNEAQ (reference sequence). The CDR3 has 15 amino acids. The CDR3 DNA is TGTGCCAGCAGCTTAGCGGGCCAAACCAAAAACATTCAGTACTTC. The encoded protein is CASSLAGQTKNIQYF.

CDR3 nucleotide sequence: TGTGCCAGCAGCTTAGGCGGGACAGGGGGGACCGAGCAGTACTTC. It translates to CASSLGGTGGTEQYF. The rearrangement uses TRBV11-3 and TRBJ2-5, with TRBD1 matching 11 bases. The DNA end is a closer match to TRBJ2-7, so the J assignment may be wrong. This CDR3 comprises 15 residues. The germline CDR1 and CDR2 sequences are SGHNT and YENEEA.